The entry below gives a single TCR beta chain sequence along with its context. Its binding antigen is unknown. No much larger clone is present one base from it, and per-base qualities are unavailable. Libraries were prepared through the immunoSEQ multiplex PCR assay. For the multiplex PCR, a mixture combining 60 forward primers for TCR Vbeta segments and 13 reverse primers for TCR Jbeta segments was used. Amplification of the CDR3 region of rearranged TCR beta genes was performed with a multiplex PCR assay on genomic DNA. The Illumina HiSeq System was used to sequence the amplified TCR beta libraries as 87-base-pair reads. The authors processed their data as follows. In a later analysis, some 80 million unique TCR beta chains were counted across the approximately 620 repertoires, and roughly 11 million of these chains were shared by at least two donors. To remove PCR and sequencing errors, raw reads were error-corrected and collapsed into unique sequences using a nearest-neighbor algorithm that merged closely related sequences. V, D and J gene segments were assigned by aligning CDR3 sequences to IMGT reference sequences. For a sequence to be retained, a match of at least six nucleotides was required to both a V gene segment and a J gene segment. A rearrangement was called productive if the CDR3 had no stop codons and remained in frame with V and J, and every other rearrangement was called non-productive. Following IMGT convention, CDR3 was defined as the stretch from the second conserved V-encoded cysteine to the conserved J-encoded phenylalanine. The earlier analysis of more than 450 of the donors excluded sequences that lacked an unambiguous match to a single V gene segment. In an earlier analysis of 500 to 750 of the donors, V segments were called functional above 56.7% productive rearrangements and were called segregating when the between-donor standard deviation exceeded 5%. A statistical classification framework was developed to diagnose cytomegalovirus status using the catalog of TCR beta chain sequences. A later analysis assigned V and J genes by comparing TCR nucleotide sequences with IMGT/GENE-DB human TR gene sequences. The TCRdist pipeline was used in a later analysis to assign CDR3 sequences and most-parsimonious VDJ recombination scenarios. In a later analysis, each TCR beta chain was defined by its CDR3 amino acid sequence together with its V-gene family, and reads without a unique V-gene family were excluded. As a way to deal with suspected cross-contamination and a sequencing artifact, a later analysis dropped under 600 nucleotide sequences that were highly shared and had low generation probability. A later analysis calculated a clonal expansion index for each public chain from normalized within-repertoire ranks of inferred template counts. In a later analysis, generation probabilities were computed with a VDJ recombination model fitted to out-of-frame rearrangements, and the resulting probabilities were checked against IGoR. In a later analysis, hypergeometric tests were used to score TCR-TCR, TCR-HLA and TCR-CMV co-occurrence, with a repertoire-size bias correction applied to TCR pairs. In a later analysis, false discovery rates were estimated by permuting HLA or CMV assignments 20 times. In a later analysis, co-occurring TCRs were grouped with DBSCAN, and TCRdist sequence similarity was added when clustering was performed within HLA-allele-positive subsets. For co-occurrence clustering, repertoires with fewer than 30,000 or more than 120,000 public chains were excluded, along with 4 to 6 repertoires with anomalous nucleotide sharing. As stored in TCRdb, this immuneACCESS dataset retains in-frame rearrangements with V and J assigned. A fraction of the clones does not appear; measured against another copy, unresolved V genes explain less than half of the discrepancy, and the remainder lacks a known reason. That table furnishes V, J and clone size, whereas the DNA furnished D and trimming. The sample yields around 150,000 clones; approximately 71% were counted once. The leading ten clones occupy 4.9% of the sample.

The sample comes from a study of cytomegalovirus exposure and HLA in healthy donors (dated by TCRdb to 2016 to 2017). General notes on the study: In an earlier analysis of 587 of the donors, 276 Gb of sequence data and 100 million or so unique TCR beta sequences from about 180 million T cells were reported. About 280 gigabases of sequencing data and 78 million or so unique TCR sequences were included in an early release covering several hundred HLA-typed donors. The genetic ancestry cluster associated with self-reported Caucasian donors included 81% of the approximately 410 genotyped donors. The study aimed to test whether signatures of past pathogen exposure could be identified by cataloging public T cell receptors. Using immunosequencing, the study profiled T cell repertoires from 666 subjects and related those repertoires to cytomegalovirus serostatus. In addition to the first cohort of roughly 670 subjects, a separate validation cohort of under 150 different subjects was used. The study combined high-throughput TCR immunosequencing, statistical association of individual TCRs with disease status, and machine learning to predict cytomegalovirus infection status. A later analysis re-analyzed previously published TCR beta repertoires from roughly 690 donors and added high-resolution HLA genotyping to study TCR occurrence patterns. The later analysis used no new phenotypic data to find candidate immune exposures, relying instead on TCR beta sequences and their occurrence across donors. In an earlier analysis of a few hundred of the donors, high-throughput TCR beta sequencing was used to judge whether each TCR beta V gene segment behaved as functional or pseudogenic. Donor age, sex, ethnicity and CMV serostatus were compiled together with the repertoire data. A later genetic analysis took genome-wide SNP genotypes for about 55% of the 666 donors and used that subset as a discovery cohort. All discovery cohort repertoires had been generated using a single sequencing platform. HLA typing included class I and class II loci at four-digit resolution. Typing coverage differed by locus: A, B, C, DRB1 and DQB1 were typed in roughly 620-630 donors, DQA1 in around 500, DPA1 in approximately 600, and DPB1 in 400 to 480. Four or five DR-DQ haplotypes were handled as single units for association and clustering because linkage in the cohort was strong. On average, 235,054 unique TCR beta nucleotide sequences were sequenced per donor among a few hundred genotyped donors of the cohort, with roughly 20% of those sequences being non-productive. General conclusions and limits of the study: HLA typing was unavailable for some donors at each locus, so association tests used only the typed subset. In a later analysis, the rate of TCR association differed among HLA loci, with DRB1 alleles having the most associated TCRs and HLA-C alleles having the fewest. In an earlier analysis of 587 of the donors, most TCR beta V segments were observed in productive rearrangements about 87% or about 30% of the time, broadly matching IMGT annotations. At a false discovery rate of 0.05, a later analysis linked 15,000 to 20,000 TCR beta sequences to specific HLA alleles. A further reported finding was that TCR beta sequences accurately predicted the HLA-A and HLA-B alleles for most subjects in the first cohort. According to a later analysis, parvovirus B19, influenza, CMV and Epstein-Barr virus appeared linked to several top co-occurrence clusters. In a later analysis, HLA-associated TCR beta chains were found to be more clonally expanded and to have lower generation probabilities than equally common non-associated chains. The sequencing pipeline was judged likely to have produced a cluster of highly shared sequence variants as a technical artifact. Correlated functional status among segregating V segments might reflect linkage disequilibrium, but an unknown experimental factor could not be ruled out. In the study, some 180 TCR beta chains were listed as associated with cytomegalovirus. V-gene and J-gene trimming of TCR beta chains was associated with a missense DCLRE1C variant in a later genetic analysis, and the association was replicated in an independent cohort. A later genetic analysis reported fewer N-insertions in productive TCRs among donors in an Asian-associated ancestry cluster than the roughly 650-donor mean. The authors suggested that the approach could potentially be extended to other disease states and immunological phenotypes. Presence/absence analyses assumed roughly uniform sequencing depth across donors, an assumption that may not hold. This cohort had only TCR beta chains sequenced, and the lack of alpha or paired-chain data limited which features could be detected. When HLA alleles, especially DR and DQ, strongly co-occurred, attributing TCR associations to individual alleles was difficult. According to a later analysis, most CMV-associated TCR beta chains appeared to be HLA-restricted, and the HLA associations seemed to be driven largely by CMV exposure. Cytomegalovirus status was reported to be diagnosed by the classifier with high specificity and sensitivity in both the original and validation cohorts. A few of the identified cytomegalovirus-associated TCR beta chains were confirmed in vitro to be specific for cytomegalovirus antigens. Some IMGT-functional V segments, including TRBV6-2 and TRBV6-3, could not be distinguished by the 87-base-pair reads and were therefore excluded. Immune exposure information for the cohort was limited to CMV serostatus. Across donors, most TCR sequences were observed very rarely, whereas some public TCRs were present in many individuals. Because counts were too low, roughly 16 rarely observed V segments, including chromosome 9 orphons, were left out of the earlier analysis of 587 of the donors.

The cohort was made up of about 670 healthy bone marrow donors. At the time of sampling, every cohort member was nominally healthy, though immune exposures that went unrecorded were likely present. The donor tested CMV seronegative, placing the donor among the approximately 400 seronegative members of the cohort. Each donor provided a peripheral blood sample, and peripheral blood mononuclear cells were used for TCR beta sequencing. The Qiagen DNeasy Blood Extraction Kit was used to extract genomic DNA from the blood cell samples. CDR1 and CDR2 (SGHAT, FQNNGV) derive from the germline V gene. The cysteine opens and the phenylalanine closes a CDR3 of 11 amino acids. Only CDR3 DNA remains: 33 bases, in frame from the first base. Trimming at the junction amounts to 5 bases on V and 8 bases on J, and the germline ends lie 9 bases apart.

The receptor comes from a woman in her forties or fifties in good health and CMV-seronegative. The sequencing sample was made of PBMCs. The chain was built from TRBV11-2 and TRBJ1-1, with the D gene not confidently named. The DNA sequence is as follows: TGTGCCAGCAGCGCGATTTGGGAAGCTTTCTTT. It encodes CASSAIWEAFF.